This T cell receptor beta chain was retrieved from a study of OX40 agonist ivuxolimab in advanced cancers. This clone was recorded only once. What it recognizes is unknown. Libraries were prepared by immunoSEQ multiplex PCR; TCRdb keeps only in-frame clonotypes and omits some of them. The sample lists approximately 27,000 clones; roughly nine tenths were seen once. Samples of blood were obtained at baseline, on cycle 4 day 1, and on cycle 7 day 1. Study-level findings and limits: Both CD4+ and CD8+ T cell populations in blood had undergone clonal expansion by week 6 at 0.1 to 3.0 mg/kg.

CDR1 is SGHNT and CDR2 is YYREEE in the germline V gene (reference sequence). Trimming at V came to 4 bases and at J to 3 bases, leaving 5 bases not matched to a gene. This CDR3 region has 14 residues. This specimen was CD4+ or CD8+ T cells sorted from blood, taken in a trial of the OX40 agonist ivuxolimab. The TCR originated in an adult with an advanced solid tumor such as melanoma, head and neck, liver or kidney cancer. The chain is built from TRBV5-4 and TRBJ2-7; 9 nucleotides match TRBD2. The CDR3 sequence: CASSQGLANYEQYF. The CDR3 region has the DNA TGTGCCAGCAGCCAGGGACTAGCTAACTACGAGCAGTACTTC.